One sample yielded the 21 T cell receptor beta chains listed below, sequenced in a study of blood T cell repertoires in COVID-19. Here immunoSEQ multiplex PCR was the method, and the copy in TCRdb shows in-frame clones only, minus some. The table shows 250,000 to 350,000 clones, with roughly nine tenths occurring only once. The sequenced sample was peripheral blood. Receptor source: a woman aged 50 to 60 who had recovered from COVID-19.

The chain carries TRBV4-3 and TRBJ2-3; D is perhaps TRBD2 (7 bases). Germline CDR1 LGHNA, CDR2 YSLEER. Trimming shortened V by 2 bases and J by 8 bases, and 17 bases separated the two germline ends. This CDR3 comprises 15 residues. Written as DNA, the CDR3 is TGCGCCAGCAGCCAATGGGGGGGGGCCGGTGGTACGCAGTATTTT. Translating it yields CASSQWGGAGGTQYF.

The rearrangement links TRBV15 to TRBJ2-5; perhaps TRBD2 as D (6 bases). Trimming stripped 2 bases from V and 0 bases from J, with 10 bases between. CDR3 length: 15 amino acids. Germline V gives CDR1 LNHNV, CDR2 YYDKDF (reference sequence). Here the CDR3 reads CATSRSGAYQETQYF. The CDR3 nucleotides read TGTGCCACCAGCAGATCGGGAGCGTACCAAGAGACCCAGTACTTC.

The rearrangement uses TRBV30 and TRBJ1-4, with D possibly TRBD1 on 6 matching bases. Looked up from germline, CDR1 is GTSNPN and CDR2 is SVGIG (reference sequence). The CDR3 extends over 14 amino acids. V gave up 2 bases and J gave up 7 bases, with 14 bases separating them. For the CDR3, the DNA is TGTGCCTGGAGTTCGGGCAGGGGTGGTGAAAAACTGTTTTTT. Translating it yields CAWSSGRGGEKLFF.

This chain joins TRBV7-8 and TRBJ1-1; 11 nucleotides match TRBD1. Germline lookup yields CDR1 SGHVS and CDR2 FQNEAQ. The CDR3 is 16 residues long. V dropped 5 bases and J dropped 0; count of bases not matched to a gene: 5. CDR3 sequence (DNA): TGTGCCAGCAGCCTCGGGACAGGGGGGATGAACACTGAAGCTTTCTTT. It specifies CASSLGTGGMNTEAFF.

This sequence joins TRBV4-1 and TRBJ1-2, with a tentative D call TRBD1 (5 bases). Germline CDR1 and CDR2: MGHRA and YSYEKL. With 4 bases removed from V and 6 bases from J, the gap between germline ends came to 18 bases. The CDR3 is 15 amino acids. CDR3 coding DNA: TGCGCCAGCAGCCCAATTGACGTCCAGGGAAATGGCTACACCTTC. It yields the protein CASSPIDVQGNGYTF.

About this clone: Because the CDR3 is missing its conserved closing phenylalanine or tryptophan, this is likely a read error. It is unclear where the CDR3 begins or ends on the DNA, so no DNA is shown, and the CDR3 is as TCRdb lists it. The chain links TRBV3-1 (or the pseudogene TRBV3-2) to TRBJ2-7; the listed D gene, TRBD2, was not tested against the DNA. Both ends counted, the CDR3 spans 14 residues. Germline V CDR1 and CDR2: LGHDT, YNNKEL (reference sequence). CDR3 sequence: CASSQGGGRGTYSI.

This clone was recorded only once. CDR3 sequence: CASSLTSAAEQFF. DNA of the CDR3: TGTGCCAGCAGCTTAACCAGCGCGGCTGAGCAGTTCTTC. The rearrangement joins TRBV7-3 to TRBJ2-1; D unresolved. Germline CDR1 and CDR2: SGHTA and FQGTGA. V was pared by 0 bases and J by 9 bases, with 9 bases between. The CDR3 runs to 13 residues.

V usage is TRBV2 and J usage is TRBJ1-2, with D possibly TRBD1 on 6 matching bases. CDR1 is SNHLY and CDR2 is FYNNEI in the germline V gene. CDR3 size: 13 residues. Trimming removed 6 bases at V and 4 bases at J, with 12 bases between. DNA of the CDR3: TGTGCCAGCAGGGGGGCCTGGGGCTATGGCTACACCTTC. Its protein product is CASRGAWGYGYTF.

V usage is TRBV27 and J usage is TRBJ1-5; no clear D gene. Germline-derived CDR1 and CDR2 are MNHEY and SMNVEV (reference sequence). Trimming cost V 5 bases and J 5 bases, with 13 bases left between them. This CDR3 contains 14 residues. CDR3 loop: CASSPALGHQPQHF. CDR3 coding DNA: TGTGCCAGCAGTCCCGCCTTGGGCCATCAGCCCCAGCATTTT.

J is TRBJ2-1 and V is TRBV11-2, with 10 bases aligning to TRBD2. V lost 1 base, J lost 8 bases, and 8 bases stayed unmatched. This CDR3 spans 16 amino acids. Germline V gene sequence: CDR1 SGHAT, CDR2 FQNNGV. CDR3 amino acids: CASSLGAGGPVDEQFF. CDR3 DNA: TGTGCCAGCAGCTTAGGAGCGGGGGGGCCAGTGGATGAGCAGTTCTTC.

This chain uses TRBV2 with TRBJ2-3, with a possible D match to TRBD2 (5 bases). The CDR3 covers 14 residues. In germline, CDR1 is SNHLY, CDR2 FYNNEI. Trimming pared 5 bases from V and 3 bases from J, leaving 12 bases between. The CDR3 here is CASSQLARTDTQYF. In DNA, the CDR3 is TGTGCCAGCAGTCAGCTAGCCCGAACAGATACGCAGTATTTT.

The gene calls are TRBV19 and TRBJ2-1; possible D gene TRBD2, 6 bases. Trimming took 1 base from V and 4 from J, leaving 14 bases between them. Germline CDR1 reads LNHDA; CDR2 reads SQIVND (reference sequence). The length of the CDR3 is 16 residues. The CDR3 sequence is CASSIVPREPYNEQFF. As DNA, the CDR3 is TGTGCCAGTAGTATAGTACCCCGGGAGCCATACAATGAGCAGTTCTTC.

The chain has TRBV30 and TRBJ2-5; TRBD2 agrees at 8 bases. Germline lookup yields CDR1 GTSNPN and CDR2 SVGIG (reference sequence). CDR3 size: 14 residues. V gave up 0 bases and J gave up 5 bases; unmatched junction bases: 5. The chain's CDR3 is CAWSVRGGLETQYF. The CDR3 coding sequence is TGTGCCTGGAGTGTACGGGGGGGGCTGGAGACCCAGTACTTC.

The chain uses TRBV7-2 and TRBJ1-1; 7 nucleotides line up with TRBD1. Germline V lookup: CDR1 SGHTA, CDR2 FQGNSA. The V segment lost 0 bases and the J segment 4 bases; nucleotides outside the gene matches: 5. CDR3 length: 15 amino acids. The CDR3 DNA reads TGTGCCAGCAGCTTAGCAGGGGGCTTTGGCACTGAAGCTTTCTTT. Its protein is CASSLAGGFGTEAFF.

The chain recombines TRBV5-1 with TRBJ1-2; D call uncertain. V shed 1 base and J shed 4 bases, with 8 bases lying between them. This CDR3 region has 13 residues. The V gene's germline CDR1 is SGHRS and CDR2 YFSETQ. The CDR3 coding sequence is TGCGCCAGCAGCTTGCAGCGGAGCTATGGCTACACCTTC. Its protein is CASSLQRSYGYTF.

The rearrangement uses TRBV25-1 and TRBJ2-5, with unresolved D. Germline V gene lookup returns CDR1 MGHDK and CDR2 SYGVNS. CDR3 length: 14 residues. Trimming pared 4 bases from V and 3 bases from J, leaving 12 bases between. The CDR3 region has the DNA TGTGCCAGCAGTGCTACGCGCCTTAAAGAGACCCAGTACTTC. It translates to CASSATRLKETQYF.

This clone has a handful of counts. The genes are TRBV5-1 and TRBJ2-1, with 11 positions matching TRBD1. This CDR3 region has 19 residues. V was clipped by 2 bases and J by 1 base; unmatched bases: 11. Germline CDR1 and CDR2: SGHRS and YFSETQ. CDR3 DNA: TGCGCCAGCAGCTTTTCCGGGACAGGGGGTTCCGGTTCCTACAATGAGCAGTTCTTC. Translated, it gives CASSFSGTGGSGSYNEQFF. Combining the CDR3 with reference TRBV5-1 and TRBJ2-1 gives the whole variable domain KAGVTQTPRYLIKTRGQQVTLSCSPISGHRSVSWYQQTPGQGLQFLFEYFSETQRNKGNFPGRFSGRQFSNSRSEMNVSTLELGDSALYLCASSFSGTGGSGSYNEQFFGPGTRLTVL.

The chain combines TRBV11-2 with TRBJ1-6; D gene unclear. The germline gives CDR1 SGHAT, CDR2 FQNNGV. V lost 3 bases to trimming and J lost 9 bases, with 12 bases between them. This CDR3 has 14 amino acids. CDR3 region: CASSLEASVSPLHF. The CDR3, as DNA: TGTGCCAGCAGCTTGGAGGCGTCCGTTTCACCCCTCCACTTT. Supplemented by reference TRBV11-2 and TRBJ1-6, the full variable domain reads EAGVAQSPRYKIIEKRQSVAFWCNPISGHATLYWYQQILGQGPKLLIQFQNNGVVDDSQLPKDRFSAERLKGVDSTLKIQPAKLEDSAVYLCASSLEASVSPLHFGNGTRLTVT.

This chain uses TRBV7-2 with TRBJ1-4; TRBD1 aligns across 10 bases. V was pared by 1 base and J by 8 bases, with 1 base of the junction left unmatched. The CDR3 is 14 residues long. Per the germline V gene, CDR1 is SGHTA and CDR2 is FQGNSA. CDR3 residues: CASSLGQGAEKLFF. The CDR3 region has the DNA TGTGCCAGCAGCTTAGGACAGGGGGCGGAAAAACTGTTTTTT.

The chain couples TRBV30 to TRBJ2-2; D is possibly TRBD1 (5 bases). The CDR3 is 12 amino acids. The germline V and J ends were trimmed by 6 bases and 1 base, with 6 bases remaining between them. Germline loops: CDR1 GTSNPN, CDR2 SVGIG (reference sequence). The CDR3 bases are TGTGCCTGTGACAGGAACACCGGGGAGCTGTTTTTT. This sequence encodes CACDRNTGELFF.

The chain has TRBV4-3 and TRBJ1-1, with D unclear. V was trimmed by 4 bases and J by 4 bases, leaving 25 bases between them. CDR3 size: 18 residues. Germline CDR1 and CDR2: LGHNA and YSLEER. DNA for the CDR3: TGCGCCAGCAGCCCTTCAAGCGGTCGGAACAGTAGGAGCACTGAAGCTTTCTTT. Protein sequence: CASSPSSGRNSRSTEAFF.